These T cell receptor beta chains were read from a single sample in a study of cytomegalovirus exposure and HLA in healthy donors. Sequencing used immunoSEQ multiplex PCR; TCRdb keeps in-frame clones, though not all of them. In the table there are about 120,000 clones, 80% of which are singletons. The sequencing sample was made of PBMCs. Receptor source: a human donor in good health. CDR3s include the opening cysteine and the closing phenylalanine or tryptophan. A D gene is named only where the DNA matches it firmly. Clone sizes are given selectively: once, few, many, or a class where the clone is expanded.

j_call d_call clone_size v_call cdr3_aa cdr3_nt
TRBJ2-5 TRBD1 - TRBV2 CASSARGTGRGETQYF TGTGCCAGCAGTGCAAGGGGGACAGGGAGAGGGGAGACCCAGTACTTC
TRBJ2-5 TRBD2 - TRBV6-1 CASSSRTSAPETQYF TGTGCCAGCAGTTCCCGGACTAGCGCTCCAGAGACCCAGTACTTC
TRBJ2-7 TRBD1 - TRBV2 CASRGQGAHEQYF TGTGCCAGCAGGGGACAGGGGGCGCACGAGCAGTACTTC
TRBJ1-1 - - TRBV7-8 CASSFPPLQGNLAAFF TGTGCCAGCAGCTTTCCCCCACTACAGGGTAACCTTGCAGCTTTCTTT
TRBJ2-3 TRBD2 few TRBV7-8 CASSLGGTSGADTQYF TGTGCCAGCAGCTTAGGGGGGACTAGCGGGGCAGATACGCAGTATTTT
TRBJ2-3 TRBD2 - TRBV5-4 CASSLGRGGPHTDTQYF TGTGCCAGCAGCCTGGGGCGGGGGGGCCCCCACACAGATACGCAGTATTTT
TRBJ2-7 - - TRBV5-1 CASSPSLGGTSYEQYF TGCGCCAGCAGCCCGTCCCTTGGGGGCACCTCCTACGAGCAGTACTTC
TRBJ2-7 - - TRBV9 CASSPGLPSYEQYF TGTGCCAGCAGCCCGGGACTGCCCTCCTACGAGCAGTACTTC
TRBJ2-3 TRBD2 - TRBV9 CASSVGVGLNTDTQYF TGTGCCAGCAGCGTAGGTGTGGGACTAAACACAGATACGCAGTATTTT
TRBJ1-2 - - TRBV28 CASSPSSPYGYTF TGTGCCAGCAGTCCTAGTTCCCCCTATGGCTACACCTTC
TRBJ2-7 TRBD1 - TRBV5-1 CASSGTGPYEQYF TGCGCCAGCAGCGGGACAGGGCCCTACGAGCAGTACTTC
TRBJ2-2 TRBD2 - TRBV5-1 CASSLSLAGATGELFF TGCGCCAGCAGCTTGTCACTAGCGGGGGCCACCGGGGAGCTGTTTTTT
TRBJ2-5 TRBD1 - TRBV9 CASSGTGVKQYF TGTGCCAGCAGCGGAACAGGGGTCAAGCAGTACTTC
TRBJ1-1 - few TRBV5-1 CASSLGAANTEAFF TGCGCCAGCAGCTTGGGGGCAGCCAACACTGAAGCTTTCTTT
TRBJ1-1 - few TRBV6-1 CASRHRENTEAFF TGTGCCAGCAGGCACAGGGAGAACACTGAAGCTTTCTTT
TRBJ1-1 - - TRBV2 CASTGHMNTEAFF TGTGCCAGCACTGGACACATGAACACTGAAGCTTTCTTT
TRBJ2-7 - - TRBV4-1 CASSQAGGQLYEQYF TGCGCCAGCAGCCAGGCCGGCGGACAGCTTTACGAGCAGTACTTC
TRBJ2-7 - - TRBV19 CASSMVSGRQYF TGTGCCAGTAGTATGGTTTCAGGCAGACAGTACTTC
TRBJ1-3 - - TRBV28 CASSFRRGITGNTIYF TGTGCCAGCAGTTTCCGTCGAGGAATAACTGGAAACACCATATATTTT
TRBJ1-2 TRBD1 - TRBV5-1 CASSPITPGQGFYGYTF TGCGCCAGCAGCCCTATAACCCCGGGACAGGGATTCTATGGCTACACCTTC
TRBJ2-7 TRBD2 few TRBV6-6 CASQTSSGGADYEQYF TGTGCCAGCCAAACCTCAAGCGGGGGGGCCGATTACGAGCAGTACTTC
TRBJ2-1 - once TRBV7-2 CASSPGTFANEQFF TGTGCCAGCAGCCCCGGGACTTTTGCCAATGAGCAGTTCTTC
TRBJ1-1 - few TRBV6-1 CASSGGLMNTEAFF TGTGCCAGCAGTGGGGGGCTTATGAACACTGAAGCTTTCTTT
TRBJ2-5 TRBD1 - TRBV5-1 CASSLEGAQETQYF TGCGCCAGCAGCTTGGAGGGGGCCCAAGAGACCCAGTACTTC
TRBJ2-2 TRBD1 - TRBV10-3 CAISDGQGVGAGELFF TGTGCCATCAGTGACGGACAGGGGGTGGGTGCCGGGGAGCTGTTTTTT
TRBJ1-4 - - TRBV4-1 CASSPQDGNEKLFF TGTGCCAGCAGCCCGCAAGACGGGAATGAAAAACTGTTTTTT
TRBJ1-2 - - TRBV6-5 CASSYGGVNGYTF TGTGCCAGCAGTTACGGCGGTGTCAATGGCTACACCTTC
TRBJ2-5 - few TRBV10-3 CAISTTTGEETQYF TGTGCCATCAGTACGACTACGGGGGAGGAGACCCAGTACTTC
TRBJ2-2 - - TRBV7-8 CASSPRSRGTGELFF TGTGCCAGCAGCCCCAGAAGCAGGGGAACCGGGGAGCTGTTTTTT
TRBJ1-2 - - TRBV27 CASSPAQGIYGYTF TGTGCCAGCAGCCCCGCTCAGGGAATCTATGGCTACACCTTC
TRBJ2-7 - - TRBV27 CASSLFRVGYEQYF TGTGCCAGCAGTTTATTCCGGGTAGGATACGAGCAGTACTTC
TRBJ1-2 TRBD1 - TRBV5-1 CASSLGGTGGNYGYTF TGCGCCAGCAGCTTGGGAGGGACAGGGGGAAACTATGGCTACACCTTC
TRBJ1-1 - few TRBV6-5 CASSYWGEIEAFF TGTGCCAGCAGTTACTGGGGGGAAATTGAAGCTTTCTTT
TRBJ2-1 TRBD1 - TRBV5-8 CASSSGQDEQFF TGTGCCAGCAGCTCTGGACAGGATGAGCAGTTCTTC
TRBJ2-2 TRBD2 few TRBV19 CASSIIGGNSNTGELFF TGTGCCAGTAGTATTATCGGGGGGAACTCGAACACCGGGGAGCTGTTTTTT
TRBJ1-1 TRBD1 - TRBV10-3 CATRAADRADTEAFF TGTGCCACCCGCGCCGCGGACAGGGCGGACACTGAAGCTTTCTTT
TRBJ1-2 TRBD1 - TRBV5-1 CASSLKDRSGYTF TGCGCCAGCAGCCTTAAGGACAGGTCGGGCTACACCTTC
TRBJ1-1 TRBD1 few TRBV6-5 CASSYGQGVLNTEAFF TGTGCCAGCAGTTACGGACAGGGCGTATTGAACACTGAAGCTTTCTTT
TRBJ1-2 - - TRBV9 CASSVAPEAYGYTF TGTGCCAGCAGCGTAGCGCCAGAGGCCTATGGCTACACCTTC
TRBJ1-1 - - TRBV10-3 CAISEVVRNMNTEAFF TGTGCCATCAGTGAGGTGGTCAGAAACATGAACACTGAAGCTTTCTTT
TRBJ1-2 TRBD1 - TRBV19 CASSRTGGDYGYTF TGTGCCAGTAGTAGGACAGGGGGCGACTATGGCTACACCTTC
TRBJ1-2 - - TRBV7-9 CASSRPGRRPTGRGYTF TGTGCCAGCAGCCGCCCGGGACGCAGGCCCACCGGGAGAGGCTACACCTTC